This record concerns one T cell receptor (beta chain) sequence. This sample was included in a study of T cells after yellow fever vaccination. Unmatched junction bases numbered 4, after V lost 1 base and J lost 1 base. The germline gives CDR1 SGHVS, CDR2 FQNEAQ. The CDR3 extends over 16 amino acids. TCRdb re-called the 5' RACE reads with MiXCR, one entry per CDR3 protein. The sample yields about 550,000 distinct CDR3 sequences, about 19% seen once. The TCR was taken from a man between 25 and 39 years old who received the YFV17D yellow fever vaccine. Sequenced here: PBMCs, sampled 15 days after the yellow fever booster vaccination. The chain couples TRBV7-8 to TRBJ2-1; 7 nucleotides match TRBD2. The CDR3 coding sequence is TGTGCCAGCAGCTTAGTGGCGGGAGCTTCCTACAATGAGCAGTTCTTC. Amino acid sequence: CASSLVAGASYNEQFF.